Below are 11 T cell receptor beta chains sequenced from a single sample in a study of shared clonotypes between healthy human individuals (dated by TCRdb to about 2020). Library preparation employed the immunoSEQ multiplex PCR assay. TCRdb holds this immuneACCESS table with in-frame rearrangements only. Some clones are missing; in checked studies, unresolved V genes explain under half, and the rest has no known cause. Recorded for this sample are approximately 740,000 clones; around 67% of them occurred a single time. 1.5% to 2% of the sample lies in the top ten. Sequences were obtained from memory CD4+ T cells sorted from blood. The cell subset or site label, read with the paper, signifies: CD45RA-negative fraction. The origin of the receptors is a woman aged 30 to 39 in good health.

The chain carries TRBV7-2 and TRBJ2-6, with 10 nucleotides matching TRBD2. The CDR3 extends over 17 amino acids. Germline CDR1 and CDR2: SGHTA and FQGNSA. The ends lost 5 bases at V and 3 bases at J; junction bases unmatched: 7. The CDR3, as DNA: TGTGCCAGCAGCCCAAGCGGGAGGGCCTATGGGGCCAACGTCCTGACTTTC. Translating gives CASSPSGRAYGANVLTF.

V gene TRBV2 combines with J gene TRBJ2-5; D is ambiguous. Germline CDR1 SNHLY, CDR2 FYNNEI. Between the trimmed V and J ends, which lost 3 bases and 2 bases, there was a span of 7 bases. The CDR3 runs to 13 residues. CDR3 loop: CASSEPVQETQYF. The CDR3 DNA sequence: TGTGCCAGCAGTGAGCCTGTACAAGAGACCCAGTACTTC.

As to this clone: The same CDR3 also results from other DNA sequences found in this sample. The genes are TRBV5-4 and TRBJ2-5; D gene unclear. The length of the CDR3 is 13 residues. V was cut by 0 bases and J by 5 bases, with 8 bases left in between. Germline V gene sequence: CDR1 SGHNT, CDR2 YYREEE (reference sequence). CDR3 sequence: CASSLEAVETQYF. CDR3 nucleotides: TGTGCCAGCAGCTTGGAGGCTGTGGAGACCCAGTACTTC.

The chain carries TRBV2 and TRBJ2-5, with D perhaps TRBD2 (7 bases). Germline V gene data show CDR1 as SNHLY and CDR2 as FYNNEI. Trimming shortened V by 6 bases and J by 1 base, and 15 bases separated the two germline ends. The CDR3 consists of 15 residues. In DNA, the CDR3 is TGTGCCAGCAGGGGGGCTAGCGGTAGCCAAGAGACCCAGTACTTC. Its protein is CASRGASGSQETQYF.

This chain joins TRBV30 and TRBJ1-2; 10 bases match TRBD1. The CDR3 length is 15 residues. The trim removed 5 bases at V and 7 bases at J, leaving 13 bases unmatched. CDR1 and CDR2 (germline): GTSNPN, SVGIG (reference sequence). The chain's CDR3 is CAWSLGQGLPSGYTF. The CDR3 DNA reads as TGTGCCTGGTCATTGGGACAGGGGCTCCCCAGTGGCTACACCTTC.

V is TRBV2 and J is TRBJ2-2; TRBD1 is a possible D gene (6 bases). The CDR3 runs 13 residues. Germline CDR1 reads SNHLY; CDR2 reads FYNNEI. Trimming took off 6 bases at V and 7 bases at J, with 12 bases between the two ends. CDR3 sequence reads: CASRDSRNGELFF. The DNA for the CDR3 is TGTGCCAGCAGGGACAGTAGAAACGGGGAGCTGTTTTTT.

The rearrangement links TRBV27 to TRBJ2-1; D gene uncertain. V was cut by 2 bases and J by 1 base, with 9 bases left in between. The CDR3 spans 15 residues. Germline V gene sequence: CDR1 MNHEY, CDR2 SMNVEV (reference sequence). CDR3 protein: CASSLGAPSYNEQFF. The CDR3 DNA is TGTGCCAGCAGTTTAGGAGCTCCTTCCTACAATGAGCAGTTCTTC.

The chain carries TRBV7-2 and TRBJ2-1; 8 bases agree with TRBD1. The CDR3 loop spans 15 amino acids. The V gene's germline CDR1 is SGHTA and CDR2 FQGNSA. V lost 1 base and J lost 6; bases outside the gene matches: 5. The CDR3 bases are TGTGCCAGCAGCTTAGACACAGGGGGTTTCAATGAGCAGTTCTTC. It encodes CASSLDTGGFNEQFF.

This clone was observed a handful of times. The rearrangement joins TRBV29-1 to TRBJ1-4; 8 bases map to TRBD1. This CDR3 spans 14 amino acids. Germline CDR1 and CDR2: SQVTM and ANQGSEA. The V segment lost 7 bases and the J segment 7 bases; nucleotides outside the gene matches: 11. The CDR3 bases are TGCAGCGCCGTTGGACAGGGTAGCGGTGAAAAACTGTTTTTT. This sequence encodes CSAVGQGSGEKLFF.

The chain links TRBV25-1 to TRBJ1-1; D remains ambiguous. CDR1 MGHDK and CDR2 SYGVNS come from the germline V gene. This CDR3 has 14 residues. Trimming shortened V by 3 bases and J by 2 bases, and 10 bases separated the two germline ends. The chain's CDR3 is CASSDPTRNTEAFF. The DNA of the CDR3 is TGTGCCAGCAGTGACCCGACTCGAAACACTGAAGCTTTCTTT.

The chain has TRBV4-1 and TRBJ2-5, with TRBD1 as a possible D gene (6 bases). The V end lost 1 base, the J end lost 5 bases, and 17 bases lay between the germline ends. This CDR3 comprises 16 residues. CDR1 and CDR2 (germline): MGHRA, YSYEKL. This CDR3 is CASSQGVGQVGETQYF. As DNA, the CDR3 is TGCGCCAGCAGCCAAGGTGTGGGACAAGTGGGGGAGACCCAGTACTTC.